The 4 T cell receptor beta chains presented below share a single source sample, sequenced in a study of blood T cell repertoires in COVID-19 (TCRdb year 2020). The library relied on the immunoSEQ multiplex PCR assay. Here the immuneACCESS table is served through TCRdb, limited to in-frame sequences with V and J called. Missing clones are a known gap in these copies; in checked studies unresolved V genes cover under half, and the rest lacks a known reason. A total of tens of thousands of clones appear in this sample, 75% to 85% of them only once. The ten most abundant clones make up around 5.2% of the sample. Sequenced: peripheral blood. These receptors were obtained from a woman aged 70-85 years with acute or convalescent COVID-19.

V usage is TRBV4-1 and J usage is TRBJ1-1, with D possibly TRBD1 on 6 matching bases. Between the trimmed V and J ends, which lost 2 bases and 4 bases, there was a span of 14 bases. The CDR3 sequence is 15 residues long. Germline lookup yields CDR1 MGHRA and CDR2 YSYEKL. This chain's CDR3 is CASSQITGTGTEAFF. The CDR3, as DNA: TGCGCCAGCAGCCAAATTACAGGGACCGGCACTGAAGCTTTCTTT.

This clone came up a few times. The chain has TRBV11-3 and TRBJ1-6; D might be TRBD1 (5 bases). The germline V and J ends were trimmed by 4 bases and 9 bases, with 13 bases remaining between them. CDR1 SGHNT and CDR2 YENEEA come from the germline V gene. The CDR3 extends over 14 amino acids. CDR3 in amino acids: CASSYGTEGSPLHF. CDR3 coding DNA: TGTGCCAGCAGCTATGGGACGGAGGGTTCACCCCTCCACTTT. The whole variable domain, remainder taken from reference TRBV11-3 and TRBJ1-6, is EAGVVQSPRYKIIEKKQPVAFWCNPISGHNTLYWYLQNLGQGPELLIRYENEEAVDDSQLPKDRFSAERLKGVDSTLKIQPAELGDSAVYLCASSYGTEGSPLHFGNGTRLTVT.

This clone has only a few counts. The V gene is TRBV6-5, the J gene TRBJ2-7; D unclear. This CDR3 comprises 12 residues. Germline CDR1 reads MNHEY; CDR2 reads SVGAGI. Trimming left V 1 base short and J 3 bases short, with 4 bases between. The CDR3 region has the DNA TGTGCCAGCAGTTACTTCGGCTACGAGCAGTACTTC. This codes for CASSYFGYEQYF.

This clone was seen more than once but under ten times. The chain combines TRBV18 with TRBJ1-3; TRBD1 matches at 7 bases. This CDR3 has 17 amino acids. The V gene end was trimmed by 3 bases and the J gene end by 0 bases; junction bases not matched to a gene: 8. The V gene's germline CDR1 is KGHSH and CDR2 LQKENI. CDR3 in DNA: TGTGCCAGCTCACCCCGGACAGGAGGATACTCTGGAAACACCATATATTTT. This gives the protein CASSPRTGGYSGNTIYF.